The 20 T cell receptor beta chains reported below all come from one sample, sequenced in a study of naive and memory T cell subsets. Both TRBC1 and TRBC2 were covered by a beta constant-region primer of two equimolar oligonucleotides. TCRdb reanalysed the UMI-ligation and nested PCR reads using MiXCR and keeps one entry per CDR3 protein. This repertoire shows some 83,000 distinct CDR3 sequences, roughly 13% found once; its top ten account for over 0.75%. Sample: central memory CD4+ T cells from blood. The receptors stem from a human donor in good health.

The chain is built from TRBV15 and TRBJ2-5; 9 bases map to TRBD2. V lost 0 bases to trimming and J lost 5 bases; unmatched junction nucleotides: 4. Germline values: CDR1 LNHNV, CDR2 YYDKDF (reference sequence). The length of the CDR3 is 15 residues. CDR3 DNA: TGTGCCACCAGCAGAGATAAGGGACTAGCTGAGACCCAGTACTTC. Its protein is CATSRDKGLAETQYF.

This clonotype was seen a few times. The rearrangement links TRBV6-5 to TRBJ2-1, with 8 positions matching TRBD2. This CDR3 has 16 amino acids. With V trimmed by 6 bases and J by 1 base, 8 bases remained unmatched. CDR1 is MNHEY and CDR2 is SVGAGI in the germline V gene. Here the CDR3 reads CASRRLASGSYNEQFF. The DNA of the CDR3 is TGTGCCAGCAGACGCCTAGCTAGCGGGTCCTACAATGAGCAGTTCTTC.

This clonotype was seen at least ten times. The chain combines TRBV20-1 with TRBJ2-7; D call uncertain. The CDR3 has 13 amino acids. Trimming left V 3 bases short and J 5 bases short, with 14 bases between. The germline V gene encodes CDR1 DFQATT and CDR2 SNEGSKA (reference sequence). Here the CDR3 reads CSASGPGFHEQYF. The CDR3 coding sequence is TGCAGTGCTAGTGGTCCGGGTTTCCACGAGCAGTACTTC.

This sequence joins TRBV30 and TRBJ2-1; 8 bases are shared with TRBD2. Per the germline V gene, CDR1 is GTSNPN and CDR2 is SVGIG (reference sequence). The V segment lost 0 bases and the J segment 4 bases; nucleotides outside the gene matches: 8. There are 16 residues in the CDR3. CDR3 sequence reads: CAWSVFGAGGYNEQFF. CDR3 DNA: TGTGCCTGGAGTGTATTCGGGGCGGGAGGTTACAATGAGCAGTTCTTC.

This rearrangement joins TRBV11-2 to TRBJ2-4; D gene unclear. Germline V gene data show CDR1 as SGHAT and CDR2 as FQNNGV. V shed 2 bases and J shed 4 bases, with 12 bases lying between them. The CDR3 contains 15 residues. CDR3 nucleotide sequence: TGTGCCAGCAGCTTAAACCCAGGATCAAAAAACATTCAGTACTTC. Encoded protein: CASSLNPGSKNIQYF. The complete variable domain, with remaining parts taken from reference TRBV11-2 and TRBJ2-4, reads EAGVAQSPRYKIIEKRQSVAFWCNPISGHATLYWYQQILGQGPKLLIQFQNNGVVDDSQLPKDRFSAERLKGVDSTLKIQPAKLEDSAVYLCASSLNPGSKNIQYFGAGTRLSVL.

This chain links TRBV7-3 with TRBJ2-1; TRBD1 aligns across 7 bases. The V segment lost 6 bases and the J segment 4 bases; nucleotides outside the gene matches: 9. CDR1 is SGHTA and CDR2 is FQGTGA in the germline V gene. The CDR3 spans 15 residues. This chain's CDR3 is CASRNTGTDYNEQFF. The CDR3 DNA is TGTGCCAGCAGGAACACCGGGACAGATTACAATGAGCAGTTCTTC. Supplemented by reference TRBV7-3 and TRBJ2-1, the full variable domain reads GAGVSQTPSNKVTEKGKYVELRCDPISGHTALYWYRQSLGQGPEFLIYFQGTGAADDSGLPNDRFFAVRPEGSVSTLKIQRTERGDSAVYLCASRNTGTDYNEQFFGPGTRLTVL.

CDR3 sequence reads: CSARRGGSPLHF. For the CDR3, the DNA is TGCAGTGCCAGGCGGGGCGGTTCACCCCTCCACTTT. The V gene is TRBV20-1, the J gene TRBJ1-6; a weak D match, TRBD1 (5 bases). V lost 6 bases and J 9 bases, leaving 12 bases between the germline ends. Germline V gene data show CDR1 as DFQATT and CDR2 as SNEGSKA (reference sequence). The CDR3 covers 12 residues.

This clonotype occurred many times. DNA for the CDR3: TGTGCCAGCAGTGTTGAGGGGACTCCCAGGAATGAGCAGTTCTTC. Translating it yields CASSVEGTPRNEQFF. The chain recombines TRBV2 with TRBJ2-1, with D possibly TRBD2 on 6 matching bases. Germline CDR1 is SNHLY and CDR2 is FYNNEI. This CDR3 contains 15 residues. V was trimmed by 4 bases and J by 7 bases, leaving 17 bases between them.

This clonotype was recorded a few times. The chain carries TRBV20-1 and TRBJ2-3, with no clear D. V lost 6 bases and J lost 0, with 10 bases in between. The germline V gene encodes CDR1 DFQATT and CDR2 SNEGSKA (reference sequence). The CDR3 totals 13 residues. The DNA of the CDR3 is TGCAGTGCCACTGGAACTAGCACAGATACGCAGTATTTT. Translation gives CSATGTSTDTQYF.

Concerning this clonotype: Being one base from a much bigger clone, this may be a read error. The chain employs TRBV29-1 and TRBJ2-1; D may be TRBD2 (5 bases). Germline loops: CDR1 SQVTM, CDR2 ANQGSEA. There are 10 residues in the CDR3. CDR3 protein: CSVDGQRPIF. Written as DNA, the CDR3 is TGCAGCGTTGATGGTCAGCGGCCTATCTTC.

This chain uses TRBV6-5 with TRBJ1-1; 7 bases are shared with TRBD1. The CDR3 is 15 amino acids. V shed 7 bases, J shed 5 bases, and the junction held 13 bases outside the gene matches. In germline, CDR1 is MNHEY, CDR2 SVGAGI. The CDR3 loop is CASKNLGTVNTEAFF. The CDR3 DNA sequence: TGTGCCAGCAAGAACCTCGGGACAGTCAATACTGAAGCTTTCTTT.

Ten or more counts support this clonotype. The rearrangement uses TRBV20-1 and TRBJ2-1; 11 bases are a match to TRBD2. The trim removed 6 bases at V and 1 base at J, leaving 5 bases unmatched. The CDR3 has 15 residues. The germline V gene encodes CDR1 DFQATT and CDR2 SNEGSKA (reference sequence). The CDR3 bases are TGCAGTGCCTTCCGACTAGCGGGATCCTACAATGAGCAGTTCTTC. It yields the protein CSAFRLAGSYNEQFF.

The rearrangement uses TRBV7-2 and TRBJ2-3; no clear D. Per germline, CDR1 SGHTA and CDR2 FQGNSA. This CDR3 is built from 15 residues. V lost 3 bases and J lost 2, with 12 bases in between. The CDR3 region is CASSFSPEPTDTQYF. DNA for the CDR3: TGTGCCAGCAGCTTTTCCCCAGAACCCACAGATACGCAGTATTTT.

The J gene is TRBJ2-7, the V gene TRBV29-1, with 9 nucleotides matching TRBD2. This CDR3 region has 16 residues. Germline CDR1 and CDR2: SQVTM and ANQGSEA. V lost 3 bases to trimming and J lost 2 bases; unmatched junction nucleotides: 11. The CDR3 spells CSVEGAGGPPPYEQYF. In DNA, the CDR3 is TGCAGCGTTGAGGGGGCGGGAGGGCCCCCCCCCTACGAGCAGTACTTC.

Comment on this clonotype: This clone may be a read error of a much larger clone one base away. The chain combines TRBV4-3 with TRBJ2-2, with 7 nucleotides matching TRBD1. CDR3 size: 17 residues. The germline V gene has CDR1 LGHNA and CDR2 YSLEER. As DNA, the CDR3 is TGCGCCAGCAGCCAAGTAATGGGGACAGAGAACACCGGGGAGCTGTCTTTT. Its translation: CASSQVMGTENTGELSF.

This clonotype was picked up many times. This CDR3 is CASSLGLTGRGHDEQYF. The CDR3, as DNA: TGTGCCAGCAGCTTAGGCCTGACTGGCAGGGGACACGACGAGCAGTACTTC. This rearrangement joins TRBV7-9 to TRBJ2-7; perhaps TRBD1 as D (6 bases). Per germline, CDR1 SEHNR and CDR2 FQNEAQ (reference sequence). The CDR3 extends over 17 amino acids. The V gene lost 1 base and the J gene lost 5 bases, with 21 bases spanning the gap.

The chain uses TRBV7-2 and TRBJ2-7; D remains unclear. This CDR3 spans 14 amino acids. V was shortened by 5 bases and J by 0 bases, with 11 bases between the two germline ends. Germline V gene lookup returns CDR1 SGHTA and CDR2 FQGNSA. DNA of the CDR3: TGTGCCAGCAGCCGCTCAGCTGACTCCTACGAGCAGTACTTC. Its translation: CASSRSADSYEQYF.

This clonotype was seen a few times. Written as DNA, the CDR3 is TGTGCCAGTAGCGGGAGCTACGGTGAGCAGTTCTTC. It yields the protein CASSGSYGEQFF. The genes are TRBV12-3 or TRBV12-4 and TRBJ2-1; TRBD2 agrees at 9 bases. J gave up 9 bases and V 9 bases, and 6 bases lay outside the gene matches. This CDR3 has 12 residues.

This clonotype was recorded at least ten times. This sequence joins TRBV5-4 and TRBJ2-5; 8 bases match TRBD1. Germline assignment: CDR1 SGHNT and CDR2 YYREEE (reference sequence). CDR3 length: 16 amino acids. J lost 2 bases, V lost 5 bases, and 11 bases had no gene match. CDR3 amino acids: CASRGQAGNRQETQYF. The CDR3 DNA sequence: TGTGCCAGCAGGGGACAGGCTGGCAATCGGCAAGAGACCCAGTACTTC. Full variable domain (rest looked up from reference TRBV5-4 and TRBJ2-5): ETGVTQSPTHLIKTRGQQVTLRCSSQSGHNTVSWYQQALGQGPQFIFQYYREEENGRGNFPPRFSGLQFPNYSSELNVNALELDDSALYLCASRGQAGNRQETQYFGPGTRLLVL.

This clonotype appeared a few times. The chain carries TRBV3-1 and TRBJ2-5, with 8 positions matching TRBD1. CDR1 LGHDT and CDR2 YNNKEL come from the germline V gene (reference sequence). Trimming removed 2 bases from V and 0 bases from J; junction bases left unmatched: 8. The CDR3 runs 17 residues. CDR3 sequence: CASSQHGQGVYQETQYF. In DNA, the CDR3 is TGTGCCAGCAGCCAACATGGACAGGGAGTTTACCAAGAGACCCAGTACTTC.